This T cell receptor (beta chain) emerged from a study of early T cells in non-severe SARS-CoV-2 infection. This clonotype has ten or more counts. TCRdb itself ran the 5' RACE reads through MiXCR, one entry per CDR3 protein. The sample records roughly 29,000 distinct CDR3 sequences, roughly 5% being singletons. CDR3 length: 13 amino acids. Germline assignment: CDR1 GTSNPN and CDR2 SVGIG (reference sequence). Trimming cost V 0 bases and J 2 bases, with 8 bases left between them. The clonotype originates from an adult who was a healthcare worker with PCR-confirmed SARS-CoV-2 infection or an uninfected control (not recorded which). The genes are TRBV30 and TRBJ2-7; D remains unclear. The source material was whole blood. The CDR3 DNA reads TGTGCCTGGAGTGTGAGTTTCACCTACGAGCAGTACTTC. This sequence encodes CAWSVSFTYEQYF.